These 9 T cell receptor beta chains came from one sample sequenced in a study of blood T cells in healthy people across ages. Next came a second PCR, run for about 6 to 12 cycles, which used a sample-barcoded 5' primer along with a J-beta primer mix. TCRdb processed the 5' RACE reads anew with MiXCR; each CDR3 protein has one entry. The table lists 600,000 to 800,000 distinct CDR3 sequences, around 20% of them singletons, with roughly 3.6% in the top ten. The sequencing sample was made of blood. The receptors derive from a man in his 70s in good health.

The V gene is TRBV5-1, the J gene TRBJ2-5; the match to TRBD2 covers 7 bases. CDR3 size: 14 residues. The J segment lost 3 bases and the V segment lost 3 bases, leaving 5 bases of the junction unmatched. Germline V CDR1 and CDR2: SGHRS, YFSETQ. CDR3 coding DNA: TGCGCCAGCAGCTCAGGGAGGGCGGAAGAGACCCAGTACTTC. Protein: CASSSGRAEETQYF.

The chain is built from TRBV4-1 and TRBJ2-7; possibly TRBD2 for D (5 bases). The V end was cut by 1 base, the J end by 0 bases, with 10 bases between. Germline V gives CDR1 MGHRA, CDR2 YSYEKL. CDR3 length equals 15 residues. CDR3 amino acids: CASSQGAEISYEQYF. The DNA of the CDR3 is TGCGCCAGCAGCCAAGGAGCGGAAATCTCCTACGAGCAGTACTTC.

This clonotype was seen a few times. V gene TRBV6-5 combines with J gene TRBJ1-1; D is unclear. This CDR3 has 11 residues. V shed 4 bases and J shed 5 bases, with 5 bases lying between them. Germline assignment: CDR1 MNHEY and CDR2 SVGAGI. The CDR3 DNA is TGTGCCAGCAGTTCCTATACTGAAGCTTTCTTT. This encodes CASSSYTEAFF.

The chain joins TRBV7-8 to TRBJ2-7, with 10 bases matching TRBD2. V dropped 5 bases and J dropped 0; count of bases not matched to a gene: 13. In germline, CDR1 is SGHVS, CDR2 FQNEAQ. The CDR3 has 18 amino acids. The CDR3 DNA reads as TGTGCCAGCAGCAGCGCGGCTAGCGGGAGCTTTTACTCCTACGAGCAGTACTTC. Translated: CASSSAASGSFYSYEQYF.

This clonotype was picked up a small number of times. The chain links TRBV12-5 to TRBJ1-5; the D is unclear. V lost 0 bases and J lost 0, with 6 bases in between. The germline V gene encodes CDR1 LGHNT and CDR2 FRNRAP. The CDR3 spans 15 residues. CDR3 sequence (DNA): TGTGCTAGTGGTTTGGTACCAGATAGCAATCAGCCCCAGCATTTT. Protein: CASGLVPDSNQPQHF.

This clonotype was observed at least ten times. The chain is built from TRBV12-3 or TRBV12-4 and TRBJ1-1; the D gene is possibly TRBD1 (6 bases). The CDR3 is made up of 16 amino acids. Trimming removed 1 base from V and 1 base from J, with 13 bases in between. CDR3 coding DNA: TGTGCCAGCAGTTTAGACGGGGGGCATCGGAACACTGAAGCTTTCTTT. It translates to CASSLDGGHRNTEAFF.

The CDR3 bases are TGTGCCAGCAGCAAGACAGGGGGCCCTGGAAACACCATATATTTT. Translating gives CASSKTGGPGNTIYF. The J gene is TRBJ1-3, the V gene TRBV12-3 or TRBV12-4; 10 bases match TRBD1. The trim removed 6 bases at V and 2 bases at J, leaving 4 bases unmatched. The CDR3 contains 15 residues.

This clonotype was counted ten times or more. The chain employs TRBV29-1 and TRBJ2-7, with a tentative D call TRBD1 (6 bases). The V end was cut by 7 bases, the J end by 4 bases, with 17 bases between. The germline gives CDR1 SQVTM, CDR2 ANQGSEA. This CDR3 is built from 13 residues. CDR3 sequence reads: CSARDTAVYEQYF. The CDR3 nucleotides are TGCAGCGCCAGGGACACCGCAGTATACGAGCAGTACTTC.

The chain links TRBV10-3 to TRBJ2-5, with D uncertain. Germline V gives CDR1 ENHRY, CDR2 SYGVKD. The CDR3 has 12 residues. Trimming cost V 5 bases and J 2 bases, with 6 bases left between them. CDR3: CAISPRQETQYF. The CDR3 nucleotides read TGTGCCATCAGTCCGAGGCAAGAGACCCAGTACTTC.